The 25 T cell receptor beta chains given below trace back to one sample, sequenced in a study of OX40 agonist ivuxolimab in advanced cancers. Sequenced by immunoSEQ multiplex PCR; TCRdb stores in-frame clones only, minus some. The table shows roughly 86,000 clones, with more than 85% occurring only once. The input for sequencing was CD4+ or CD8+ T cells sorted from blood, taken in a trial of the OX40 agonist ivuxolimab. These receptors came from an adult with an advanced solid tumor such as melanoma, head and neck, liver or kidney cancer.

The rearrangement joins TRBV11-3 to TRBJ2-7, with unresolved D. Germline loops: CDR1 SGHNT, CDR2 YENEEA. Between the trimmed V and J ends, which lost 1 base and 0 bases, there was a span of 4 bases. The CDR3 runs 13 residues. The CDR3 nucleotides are TGTGCCAGCAGCTTAGGAAACTCCTACGAGCAGTACTTC. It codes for CASSLGNSYEQYF. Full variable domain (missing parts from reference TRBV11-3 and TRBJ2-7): EAGVVQSPRYKIIEKKQPVAFWCNPISGHNTLYWYLQNLGQGPELLIRYENEEAVDDSQLPKDRFSAERLKGVDSTLKIQPAELGDSAVYLCASSLGNSYEQYFGPGTRLTVT.

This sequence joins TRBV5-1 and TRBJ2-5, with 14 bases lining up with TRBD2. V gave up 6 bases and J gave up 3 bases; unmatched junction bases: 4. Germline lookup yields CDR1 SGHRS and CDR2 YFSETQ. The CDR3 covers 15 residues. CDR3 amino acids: CASKPGLAGEETQYF. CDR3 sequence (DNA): TGCGCCAGCAAACCGGGACTAGCGGGGGAAGAGACCCAGTACTTC.

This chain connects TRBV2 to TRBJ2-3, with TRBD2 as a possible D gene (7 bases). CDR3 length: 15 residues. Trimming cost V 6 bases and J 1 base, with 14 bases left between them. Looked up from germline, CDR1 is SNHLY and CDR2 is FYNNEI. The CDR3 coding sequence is TGTGCCAGCAGGATACAGGGAGGGGGCACAGATACGCAGTATTTT. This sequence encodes CASRIQGGGTDTQYF. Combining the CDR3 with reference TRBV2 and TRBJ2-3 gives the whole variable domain EPEVTQTPSHQVTQMGQEVILRCVPISNHLYFYWYRQILGQKVEFLVSFYNNEISEKSEIFDDQFSVERPDGSNFTLKIRSTKLEDSAMYFCASRIQGGGTDTQYFGPGTRLTVL.

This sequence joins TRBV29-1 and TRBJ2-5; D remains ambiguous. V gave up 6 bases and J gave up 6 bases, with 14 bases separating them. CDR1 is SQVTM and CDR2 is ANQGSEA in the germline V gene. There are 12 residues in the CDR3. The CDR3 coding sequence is TGCAGCGTCGCTACGCCCGAAAAGACCCAGTACTTC. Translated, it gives CSVATPEKTQYF.

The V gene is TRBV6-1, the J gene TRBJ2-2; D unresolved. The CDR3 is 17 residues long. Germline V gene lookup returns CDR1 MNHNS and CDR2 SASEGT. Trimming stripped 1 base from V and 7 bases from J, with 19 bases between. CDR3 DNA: TGTGCCAGCAGTGAAGAGGGTGGACGTCTCCTGGGCGGGGAGCTGTTTTTT. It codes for CASSEEGGRLLGGELFF.

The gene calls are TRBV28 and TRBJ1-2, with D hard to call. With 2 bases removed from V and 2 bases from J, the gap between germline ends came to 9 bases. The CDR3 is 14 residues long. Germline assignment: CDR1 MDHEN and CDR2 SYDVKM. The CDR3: CASSLLTQNYGYTF. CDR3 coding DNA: TGTGCCAGCAGTTTACTGACACAGAACTATGGCTACACCTTC.

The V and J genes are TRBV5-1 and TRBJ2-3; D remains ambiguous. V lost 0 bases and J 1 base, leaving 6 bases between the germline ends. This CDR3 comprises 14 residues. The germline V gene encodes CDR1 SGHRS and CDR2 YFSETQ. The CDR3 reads CASSLGARTDTQYF. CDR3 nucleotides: TGCGCCAGCAGCTTGGGGGCTCGCACAGATACGCAGTATTTT.

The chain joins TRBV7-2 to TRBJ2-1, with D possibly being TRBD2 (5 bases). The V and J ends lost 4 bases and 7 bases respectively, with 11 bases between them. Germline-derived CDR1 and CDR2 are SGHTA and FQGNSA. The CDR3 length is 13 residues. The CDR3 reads CASSSILENEQFF. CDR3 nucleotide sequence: TGTGCCAGCAGCTCGATACTAGAGAATGAGCAGTTCTTC.

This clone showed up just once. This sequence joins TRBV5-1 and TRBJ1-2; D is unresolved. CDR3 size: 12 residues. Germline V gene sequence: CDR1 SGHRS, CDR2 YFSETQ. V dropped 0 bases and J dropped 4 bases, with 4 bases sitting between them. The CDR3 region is CASSLDTYGYTF. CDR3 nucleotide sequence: TGCGCCAGCAGCTTGGATACCTATGGCTACACCTTC.

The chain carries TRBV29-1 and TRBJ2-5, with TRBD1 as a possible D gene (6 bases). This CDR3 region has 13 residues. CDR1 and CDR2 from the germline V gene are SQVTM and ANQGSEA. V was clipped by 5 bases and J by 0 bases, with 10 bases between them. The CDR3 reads CSVQTGYQETQYF. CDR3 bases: TGCAGCGTTCAAACAGGGTACCAAGAGACCCAGTACTTC.

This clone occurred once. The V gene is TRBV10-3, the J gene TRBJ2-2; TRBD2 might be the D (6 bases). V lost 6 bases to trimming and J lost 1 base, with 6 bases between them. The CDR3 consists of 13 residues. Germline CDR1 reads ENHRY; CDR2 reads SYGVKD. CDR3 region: CAIRGGNTGELFF. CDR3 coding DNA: TGTGCCATCAGGGGAGGGAACACCGGGGAGCTGTTTTTT.

CDR3 nucleotide sequence: TGTGCCAGCAGCCGAGCGGAACAGACTGAAGCTTTCTTT. It encodes CASSRAEQTEAFF. The V and J genes are TRBV7-2 and TRBJ1-1; no reliable D call. Trimming cost V 5 bases and J 5 bases, with 12 bases left between them. CDR3 length: 13 amino acids. Germline assignment: CDR1 SGHTA and CDR2 FQGNSA.

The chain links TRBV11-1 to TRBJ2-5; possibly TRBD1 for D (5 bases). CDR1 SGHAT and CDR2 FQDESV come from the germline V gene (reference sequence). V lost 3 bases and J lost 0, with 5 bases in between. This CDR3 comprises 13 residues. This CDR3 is CASSLTDQETQYF. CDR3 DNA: TGTGCCAGCAGCTTGACAGACCAAGAGACCCAGTACTTC. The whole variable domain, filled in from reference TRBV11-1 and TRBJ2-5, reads EAEVAQSPRYKITEKSQAVAFWCDPISGHATLYWYRQILGQGPELLVQFQDESVVDDSQLPKDRFSAERLKGVDSTLKIQPAELGDSAMYLCASSLTDQETQYFGPGTRLLVL.

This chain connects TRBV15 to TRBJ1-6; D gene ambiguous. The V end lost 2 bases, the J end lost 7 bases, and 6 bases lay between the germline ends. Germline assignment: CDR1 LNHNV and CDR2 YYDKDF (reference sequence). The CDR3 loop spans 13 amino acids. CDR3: CATSRYQNSPLHF. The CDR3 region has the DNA TGTGCCACCAGCAGATACCAAAATTCACCCCTCCACTTT.

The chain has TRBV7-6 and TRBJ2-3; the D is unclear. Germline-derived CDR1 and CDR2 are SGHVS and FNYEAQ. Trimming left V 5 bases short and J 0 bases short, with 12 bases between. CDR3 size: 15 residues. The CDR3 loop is CASSLRVTSTDTQYF. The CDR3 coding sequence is TGTGCCAGCAGCCTGCGCGTGACTAGCACAGATACGCAGTATTTT. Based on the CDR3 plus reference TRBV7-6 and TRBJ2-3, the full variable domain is GAGVSQSPRYKVTKRGQDVALRCDPISGHVSLYWYRQALGQGPEFLTYFNYEAQQDKSGLPNDRFSAERPEGSISTLTIQRTEQRDSAMYRCASSLRVTSTDTQYFGPGTRLTVL.

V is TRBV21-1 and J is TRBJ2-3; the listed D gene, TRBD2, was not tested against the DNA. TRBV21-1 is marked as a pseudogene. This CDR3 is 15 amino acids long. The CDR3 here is CASSGASGRADTQYF. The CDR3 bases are TGTGCCAGCAGCGGCGCTAGCGGGAGGGCAGATACGCAGTATTTT.

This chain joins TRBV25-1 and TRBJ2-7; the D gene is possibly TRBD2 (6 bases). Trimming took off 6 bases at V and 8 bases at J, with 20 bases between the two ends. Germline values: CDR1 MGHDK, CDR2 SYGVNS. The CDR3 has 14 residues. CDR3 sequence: CASSDKRVPNQQYF. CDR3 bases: TGTGCCAGCAGCGATAAGCGGGTCCCCAATCAGCAGTACTTC.

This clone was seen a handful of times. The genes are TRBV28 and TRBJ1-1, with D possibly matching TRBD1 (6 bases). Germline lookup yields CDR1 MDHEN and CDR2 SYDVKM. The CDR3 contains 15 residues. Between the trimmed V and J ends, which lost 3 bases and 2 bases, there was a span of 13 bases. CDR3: CASSFWLGANTEAFF. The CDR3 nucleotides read TGTGCCAGCAGTTTTTGGCTGGGGGCCAACACTGAAGCTTTCTTT.

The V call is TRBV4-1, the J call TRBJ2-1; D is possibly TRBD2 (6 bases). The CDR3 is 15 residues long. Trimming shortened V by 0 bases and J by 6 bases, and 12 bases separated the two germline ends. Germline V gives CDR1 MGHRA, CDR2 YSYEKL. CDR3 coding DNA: TGCGCCAGCAGCCAAGAGGTGGCTAGCGTCAATGAGCAGTTCTTC. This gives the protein CASSQEVASVNEQFF.

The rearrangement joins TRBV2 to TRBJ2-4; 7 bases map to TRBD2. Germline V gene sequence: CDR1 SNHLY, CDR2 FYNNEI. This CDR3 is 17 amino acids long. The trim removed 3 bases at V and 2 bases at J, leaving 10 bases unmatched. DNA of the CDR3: TGTGCCAGCAGTGATTTATTCCGGGGGGTGTCCAAAAACATTCAGTACTTC. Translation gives CASSDLFRGVSKNIQYF.

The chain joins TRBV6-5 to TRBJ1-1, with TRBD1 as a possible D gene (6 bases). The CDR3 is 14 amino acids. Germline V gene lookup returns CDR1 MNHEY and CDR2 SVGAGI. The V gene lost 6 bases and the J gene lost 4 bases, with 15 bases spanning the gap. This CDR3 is CASRAWDKVTEAFF. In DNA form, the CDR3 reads TGTGCCAGCAGGGCCTGGGACAAGGTCACTGAAGCTTTCTTT.

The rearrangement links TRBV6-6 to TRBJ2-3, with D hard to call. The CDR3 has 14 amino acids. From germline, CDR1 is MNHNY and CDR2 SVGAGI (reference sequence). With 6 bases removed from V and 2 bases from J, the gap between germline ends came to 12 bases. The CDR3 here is CASSRQRDTDTQYF. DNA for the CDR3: TGTGCCAGCAGCAGGCAACGTGACACAGATACGCAGTATTTT.

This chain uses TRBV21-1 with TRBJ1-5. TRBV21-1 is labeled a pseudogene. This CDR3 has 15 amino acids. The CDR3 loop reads CASSRAGRWNQPQHF. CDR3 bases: TGTGCCAGCAGCAGGGCAGGGAGGTGGAATCAGCCCCAGCATTTT.

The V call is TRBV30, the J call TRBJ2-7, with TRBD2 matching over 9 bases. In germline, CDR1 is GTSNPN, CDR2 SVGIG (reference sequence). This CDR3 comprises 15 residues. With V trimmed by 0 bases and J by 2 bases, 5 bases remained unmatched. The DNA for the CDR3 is TGTGCCTGGAGTGTTGCGGGAGGGCTCGCCTACGAGCAGTACTTC. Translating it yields CAWSVAGGLAYEQYF.

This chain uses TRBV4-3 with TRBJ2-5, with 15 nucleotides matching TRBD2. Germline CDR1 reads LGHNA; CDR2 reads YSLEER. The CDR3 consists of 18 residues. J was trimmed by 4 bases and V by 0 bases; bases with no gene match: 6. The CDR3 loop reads CASSQEKPGLAGGETQYF. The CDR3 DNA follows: TGCGCCAGCAGCCAAGAGAAACCGGGACTAGCGGGAGGAGAGACCCAGTACTTC.